Listed below are T cell receptor beta chains from one sample, sequenced in a study of T cell changes during pregnancy in multiple sclerosis. Data came from immunoSEQ multiplex PCR; TCRdb stores just in-frame clones and leaves some out. Of some 95,000 clones listed, approximately 92% are singletons. Source: peripheral blood, taken in the first trimester of pregnancy. The receptors stem from a female donor with multiple sclerosis, enrolled in a pregnancy study. Each CDR3 is given with its conserved first and last residue. Fields, in order: clone size, V gene, CDR3 length, D gene, J gene, CDR3 DNA, CDR3 protein. The D gene is left open where the match is weak. Not all rows give a size; the values are once, few, many and, for expanded clones, a class.

abundance: few; v_gene: TRBV6-5; len: 15; d_gene: -; j_gene: TRBJ1-1; CDR3nt: TGTGCCAGCAGCCAAGGACAGTTCCTCGTCACTGAAGCTTTCTTT; CDR3aa: CASSQGQFLVTEAFF
abundance: -; v_gene: TRBV18; len: 15; d_gene: TRBD1; j_gene: TRBJ2-7; CDR3nt: TGTGCCAGCTCACCACTCCGGGACAGTTGGTACGAGCAGTACTTC; CDR3aa: CASSPLRDSWYEQYF
abundance: -; v_gene: TRBV27; len: 15; d_gene: TRBD2; j_gene: TRBJ2-7; CDR3nt: TGTGCCAGCAGTGAGACTAGCGGGAGGGCCTACGAGCAGTACTTC; CDR3aa: CASSETSGRAYEQYF
abundance: -; v_gene: TRBV25-1; len: 14; d_gene: -; j_gene: TRBJ2-3; CDR3nt: TGTGCCAGCAGCCAGGGCGTAAGCACAGATACGCAGTATTTT; CDR3aa: CASSQGVSTDTQYF
abundance: -; v_gene: TRBV2; len: 14; d_gene: -; j_gene: TRBJ1-3; CDR3nt: TGTGCCAGCAGTGAATTGGGGGGTGGAAACACCATATATTTT; CDR3aa: CASSELGGGNTIYF
abundance: -; v_gene: TRBV9; len: 15; d_gene: -; j_gene: TRBJ2-3; CDR3nt: TGTGCCAGCAGCGTAGTAGACAGGTTCAGGGATACGCAGTATTTT; CDR3aa: CASSVVDRFRDTQYF
abundance: -; v_gene: TRBV27; len: 13; d_gene: -; j_gene: TRBJ2-1; CDR3nt: TGTGCCAGCAGTCCCCGTCGGTACAATGAGCAGTTCTTC; CDR3aa: CASSPRRYNEQFF
abundance: -; v_gene: TRBV25-1; len: 14; d_gene: TRBD2; j_gene: TRBJ2-7; CDR3nt: TGTGCCAGCAGTGATTCCCTAGCGGACTACGAGCAGTACTTC; CDR3aa: CASSDSLADYEQYF
abundance: -; v_gene: TRBV28; len: 16; d_gene: TRBD1; j_gene: TRBJ1-4; CDR3nt: TGTGCCAGCAGTCTAGCCCGGACAGGGCCTGAAGAAAAACTGTTTTTT; CDR3aa: CASSLARTGPEEKLFF
abundance: once; v_gene: TRBV19; len: 15; d_gene: -; j_gene: TRBJ2-1; CDR3nt: TGTGCCAGTAGTACAGGGCTAAGCTCCTACAATGAGCAGTTCTTC; CDR3aa: CASSTGLSSYNEQFF
abundance: -; v_gene: TRBV11-3; len: 13; d_gene: -; j_gene: TRBJ2-7; CDR3nt: TGTGCCAGCAGCTTATCGACTAGCTACGAGCAGTACTTC; CDR3aa: CASSLSTSYEQYF
abundance: once; v_gene: TRBV9; len: 14; d_gene: TRBD1; j_gene: TRBJ1-1; CDR3nt: TGTGCCAGCGGCGTAGTGACAGGGGGCGGTGAAGCTTTCTTT; CDR3aa: CASGVVTGGGEAFF
abundance: -; v_gene: TRBV5-5; len: 15; d_gene: -; j_gene: TRBJ1-1; CDR3nt: TGTGCCAGCAGCCCAGGGGTAGGAAGGGTCGCTGAAGCTTTCTTT; CDR3aa: CASSPGVGRVAEAFF
abundance: -; v_gene: TRBV9; len: 18; d_gene: -; j_gene: TRBJ2-1; CDR3nt: TGTGCCAGCAGCCCAACCCTGGGTAGGCGGGACCTGTACAATGAGCAGTTCTTC; CDR3aa: CASSPTLGRRDLYNEQFF
abundance: few; v_gene: TRBV5-4; len: 15; d_gene: TRBD1; j_gene: TRBJ2-7; CDR3nt: TGTGCCAGCAGCCATAGAGGAGACAGGGGACACGAGCAGTACTTC; CDR3aa: CASSHRGDRGHEQYF
abundance: once; v_gene: TRBV19; len: 15; d_gene: -; j_gene: TRBJ2-1; CDR3nt: TGTGCCAGTAGTATAGAAGGCAGGCGAGACAATGAGCAGTTCTTC; CDR3aa: CASSIEGRRDNEQFF
abundance: -; v_gene: TRBV14; len: 15; d_gene: -; j_gene: TRBJ1-4; CDR3nt: TGTGCCAGCAGCGTGGACACCCCGGAGTTTGGAAAACTGTTTTTT; CDR3aa: CASSVDTPEFGKLFF
abundance: -; v_gene: TRBV19; len: 16; d_gene: -; j_gene: TRBJ1-2; CDR3nt: TGTGCCAGTAGTGTGGATCCCGGAGGTCGTAACTATGGCTACACCTTC; CDR3aa: CASSVDPGGRNYGYTF
abundance: -; v_gene: TRBV9; len: 19; d_gene: TRBD2; j_gene: TRBJ2-1; CDR3nt: TGTGCCAGCAGCGTAGGACTAGCGGGAGGCGGTAGCTCCTACAATGAGCAGTTCTTC; CDR3aa: CASSVGLAGGGSSYNEQFF
abundance: -; v_gene: TRBV25-1; len: 15; d_gene: TRBD1; j_gene: TRBJ1-2; CDR3nt: TGTGCCAGCCGTGGACAGGGGGCCAGGAACTATGGCTACACCTTC; CDR3aa: CASRGQGARNYGYTF
abundance: -; v_gene: TRBV5-6; len: 16; d_gene: TRBD2; j_gene: TRBJ2-3; CDR3nt: TGTGCCAGCAGCTTGCGCGGACTAGCGGCCACAGATACGCAGTATTTT; CDR3aa: CASSLRGLAATDTQYF
abundance: -; v_gene: TRBV23-1; len: 15; d_gene: TRBD2; j_gene: TRBJ2-3; CDR3nt: TGCGCCAGCAGTCAATCGGGGAGGGGCACAGATACGCAGTATTTT; CDR3aa: CASSQSGRGTDTQYF
abundance: -; v_gene: TRBV6-6; len: 12; d_gene: -; j_gene: TRBJ2-5; CDR3nt: TGTGCCAGCAGTTACATGAGGGAGACCCAGTACTTC; CDR3aa: CASSYMRETQYF
abundance: -; v_gene: TRBV7-8; len: 14; d_gene: TRBD1; j_gene: TRBJ2-2; CDR3nt: TGTGCCAGCAGCTGGGACAGGACGCCCGGGGAGCTGTTTTTT; CDR3aa: CASSWDRTPGELFF
abundance: -; v_gene: TRBV7-2; len: 13; d_gene: -; j_gene: TRBJ2-7; CDR3nt: TGTGCCAGCAGCTCCCGGGGGACCTACGAGCAGTACTTC; CDR3aa: CASSSRGTYEQYF
abundance: -; v_gene: TRBV28; len: 15; d_gene: -; j_gene: TRBJ1-1; CDR3nt: TGTGCCAGCGGATACAGGCGCCTCCTGAACACTGAAGCTTTCTTT; CDR3aa: CASGYRRLLNTEAFF
abundance: -; v_gene: TRBV7-9; len: 14; d_gene: -; j_gene: TRBJ2-2; CDR3nt: TGTGCCAGCATCGGCCAGACTAACACCGGGGAGCTGTTTTTT; CDR3aa: CASIGQTNTGELFF
abundance: -; v_gene: TRBV6-1; len: 14; d_gene: -; j_gene: TRBJ2-3; CDR3nt: TGTGCCAGCCAAAGAGGGCCAGACACAGATACGCAGTATTTT; CDR3aa: CASQRGPDTDTQYF
abundance: -; v_gene: TRBV5-1; len: 13; d_gene: -; j_gene: TRBJ2-4; CDR3nt: TGCGCCAGCAGCTTGGCCGAGACTAGAATTCAGTACTTC; CDR3aa: CASSLAETRIQYF
abundance: -; v_gene: TRBV10-3; len: 12; d_gene: TRBD1; j_gene: TRBJ2-7; CDR3nt: TGTGCCATCAGCCTTACAGGGGGCGAGCAGTACTTC; CDR3aa: CAISLTGGEQYF
abundance: -; v_gene: TRBV5-1; len: 16; d_gene: TRBD1; j_gene: TRBJ1-1; CDR3nt: TGCGCCAGCAGCTTGAAACCCCCAGGGGGCTTCACTGAAGCTTTCTTT; CDR3aa: CASSLKPPGGFTEAFF
abundance: -; v_gene: TRBV2; len: 14; d_gene: TRBD2; j_gene: TRBJ2-1; CDR3nt: TGTGCCAGCCAAACTGTAGCGGGAGACAATGAGCAGTTCTTC; CDR3aa: CASQTVAGDNEQFF
abundance: -; v_gene: TRBV19; len: 14; d_gene: TRBD2; j_gene: TRBJ2-1; CDR3nt: TGTGCCAGCACCACTAGCGCTACATACAATGAGCAGTTCTTC; CDR3aa: CASTTSATYNEQFF
abundance: -; v_gene: TRBV4-2; len: 16; d_gene: TRBD1; j_gene: TRBJ2-5; CDR3nt: TGTGCCAGCAGCCAAGATTGGACAGGGGGAGGTGAGACCCAGTACTTC; CDR3aa: CASSQDWTGGGETQYF
abundance: -; v_gene: TRBV5-4; len: 11; d_gene: TRBD2; j_gene: TRBJ2-7; CDR3nt: TGTGCCAGCAGCTCCACCGGGACTAGGATCTTC; CDR3aa: CASSSTGTRIF
abundance: -; v_gene: TRBV25-1; len: 14; d_gene: -; j_gene: TRBJ1-5; CDR3nt: TGTGCCAGCAGTGAATCGACGGGGGGACAGCCCCAGCATTTT; CDR3aa: CASSESTGGQPQHF
abundance: -; v_gene: TRBV2; len: 17; d_gene: TRBD2; j_gene: TRBJ2-3; CDR3nt: TGTGCCAGCAGGGGACCGACTAGCGGGCCTAGCACAGATACGCAGTATTTT; CDR3aa: CASRGPTSGPSTDTQYF
abundance: -; v_gene: TRBV5-8; len: 13; d_gene: -; j_gene: TRBJ2-1; CDR3nt: TGTGCCAGCACACGGGAGACCTACAATGAGCAGTTCTTC; CDR3aa: CASTRETYNEQFF
abundance: -; v_gene: TRBV6-1; len: 12; d_gene: -; j_gene: TRBJ1-4; CDR3nt: TGTGCCAGCAGTGAACTACAGGGCCAACTGTTTTTT; CDR3aa: CASSELQGQLFF
abundance: -; v_gene: TRBV4-2; len: 15; d_gene: TRBD2; j_gene: TRBJ2-1; CDR3nt: TGTGCCAGCAGCCAAGAACAAGCGGGAGTCAATGAGCAGTTCTTC; CDR3aa: CASSQEQAGVNEQFF
abundance: -; v_gene: TRBV19; len: 19; d_gene: -; j_gene: TRBJ2-7; CDR3nt: TGTGCCAGTAGTATGCTGGGACAGGGTGTTAGCGGGAGGCCATACGAGCAGTACTTC; CDR3aa: CASSMLGQGVSGRPYEQYF
abundance: -; v_gene: TRBV4-1; len: 12; d_gene: -; j_gene: TRBJ2-5; CDR3nt: TGCGCCAGCAGCCAAGTGAACGGAGCTCAGTACTTC; CDR3aa: CASSQVNGAQYF
abundance: once; v_gene: TRBV9; len: 15; d_gene: -; j_gene: TRBJ2-3; CDR3nt: TGTGCCAGCAGCGTACAGGGGAGCTATCAGGATACGCAGTATTTT; CDR3aa: CASSVQGSYQDTQYF
abundance: -; v_gene: TRBV5-1; len: 16; d_gene: -; j_gene: TRBJ2-1; CDR3nt: TGCGCCAGCAGCTTGGGTCCCTCGAGCTCCTACAATGAGCAGTTCTTC; CDR3aa: CASSLGPSSSYNEQFF
abundance: few; v_gene: TRBV4-2; len: 15; d_gene: TRBD1; j_gene: TRBJ2-7; CDR3nt: TGTGCCAGCAGCCAAGAGACAGGGGAGCCCTACGAGCAGTACTTC; CDR3aa: CASSQETGEPYEQYF
abundance: -; v_gene: TRBV5-4; len: 14; d_gene: -; j_gene: TRBJ2-7; CDR3nt: TGTGCCAGCAGCTTGGAGGTACGGAGCTACGAGCAGTACTTC; CDR3aa: CASSLEVRSYEQYF
abundance: -; v_gene: TRBV5-1; len: 17; d_gene: TRBD2; j_gene: TRBJ2-5; CDR3nt: TGCGCCAGCAGCCTGGAGGGTAGCGGGAGGGCCGGCGAGACCCAGTACTTC; CDR3aa: CASSLEGSGRAGETQYF
abundance: -; v_gene: TRBV6-5; len: 15; d_gene: -; j_gene: TRBJ2-7; CDR3nt: TGTGCCAGCAGCGGCGCCGGGTTAACCTCCTACGAGCAGTACTTC; CDR3aa: CASSGAGLTSYEQYF